The 13 T cell receptor beta chains below were found in one sample sequenced in a study of early T cells in non-severe SARS-CoV-2 infection. TCRdb re-analysed the 5' RACE reads in MiXCR, keeping a single row per CDR3 protein. The table records about 25,000 distinct CDR3 sequences, around 5.4% of them present only once. The sample comprised whole blood. The receptors were sampled from an adult who was a healthcare worker with PCR-confirmed SARS-CoV-2 infection or an uninfected control (not recorded which).

Many counts were recorded for this clonotype. This chain connects TRBV4-2 to TRBJ1-5; TRBD1 is a possible D gene (5 bases). Trimming cost V 0 bases and J 5 bases, with 14 bases left between them. This CDR3 comprises 16 residues. Germline V gene data show CDR1 as LGHNA and CDR2 as YNFKEQ. CDR3 sequence reads: CASSQEPARAHQPQHF. The CDR3 DNA sequence: TGTGCCAGCAGCCAAGAACCCGCCAGGGCCCATCAGCCCCAGCATTTT.

This clonotype has more than one count but fewer than ten. This sequence joins TRBV28 and TRBJ2-5; D is undetermined. CDR3 length: 10 amino acids. The V gene's germline CDR1 is MDHEN and CDR2 SYDVKM. The ends were cut back, 11 bases at V and 3 bases at J, with 7 bases in the middle. CDR3 nucleotides: TGTGCCGTCGAAAAAGAGACCCAGTACTTC. Residues: CAVEKETQYF.

This CDR3 is CASSIPGTLEAFF. DNA for the CDR3: TGTGCCAGCAGCATCCCCGGGACACTCGAAGCTTTCTTT. The chain combines TRBV21-1 with TRBJ1-1; TRBD1 was called by the table and not checked on the DNA. TRBV21-1 corresponds to a pseudogene. The CDR3 contains 13 residues.

This clonotype was counted ten times or more. This chain joins TRBV6-5 and TRBJ2-1; 7 bases fit TRBD2. CDR3 size: 13 residues. V gave up 8 bases and J gave up 7 bases; unmatched junction bases: 8. Germline CDR1 MNHEY, CDR2 SVGAGI. The CDR3 loop is CASRLAVGNEQFF. The DNA of the CDR3 is TGTGCCAGCCGACTAGCAGTGGGTAATGAGCAGTTCTTC.

This clonotype has a count of ten or more. This rearrangement joins TRBV5-4 to TRBJ2-2; no definite D call. The CDR3 covers 16 residues. Trimming left V 0 bases short and J 4 bases short, with 13 bases between. Germline lookup yields CDR1 SGHNT and CDR2 YYREEE (reference sequence). Here the CDR3 DNA reads TGTGCCAGCAGCTTGGCGTCGTTAGCAGTCACCGGGGAGCTGTTTTTT. The encoded protein is CASSLASLAVTGELFF.

This clonotype was detected ten times or more. The CDR3 reads CASSIQGGSYEQYF. Here the CDR3 DNA reads TGTGCCAGTAGTATACAGGGGGGATCCTACGAGCAGTACTTC. The V and J genes are TRBV19 and TRBJ2-7, with a weak D call TRBD1 (7 bases). CDR3 length equals 14 residues. The V and J ends lost 2 bases and 1 base respectively, with 9 bases between them. Germline V gene lookup returns CDR1 LNHDA and CDR2 SQIVND (reference sequence).

In its sample, this clonotype was seen many times. V gene TRBV19 combines with J gene TRBJ2-2; D unresolved. Trimming left V 7 bases short and J 4 bases short, with 16 bases between. The CDR3 consists of 15 residues. CDR1 is LNHDA and CDR2 is SQIVND in the germline V gene (reference sequence). Here the CDR3 reads CASTMAQQITGELFF. The CDR3 bases are TGTGCCAGTACGATGGCACAGCAAATCACCGGGGAGCTGTTTTTT.

This clonotype was recorded many times. V usage is TRBV4-1 and J usage is TRBJ2-1; D may be TRBD1 or TRBD2 (5 bases each). Looked up from germline, CDR1 is MGHRA and CDR2 is YSYEKL. The V gene lost 4 bases and the J gene lost 4 bases, with 17 bases spanning the gap. This CDR3 region has 16 residues. The CDR3 is CASSREGLRLYNEQFF. The CDR3, as DNA: TGCGCCAGCAGCCGCGAGGGGCTCCGATTGTACAATGAGCAGTTCTTC.

This clonotype was seen many times. CDR3 amino acids: CASRRPRSDTQYF. The CDR3, as DNA: TGTGCCAGCAGGCGTCCCCGGTCAGATACGCAGTATTTT. The rearrangement joins TRBV7-2 to TRBJ2-3, with D hard to call. CDR1 is SGHTA and CDR2 is FQGNSA in the germline V gene. The CDR3 has 13 residues. V lost 6 bases and J lost 4, with 11 bases in between.

The chain combines TRBV7-2 with TRBJ2-7, with 9 positions matching TRBD1. CDR3 size: 16 residues. V trimming: 6 bases; J trimming: 1 base; junction bases outside the gene matches: 10. The germline V gene has CDR1 SGHTA and CDR2 FQGNSA. The DNA for the CDR3 is TGTGCCAGCAGTTACAACACCGGGACAGGGTCCTACGAGCAGTACTTC. It specifies CASSYNTGTGSYEQYF. Using reference TRBV7-2 and TRBJ2-7 for the parts outside the CDR3, the full variable domain is GAGVSQSPSNKVTEKGKDVELRCDPISGHTALYWYRQSLGQGLEFLIYFQGNSAPDKSGLPSDRFSAERTGGSVSTLTIQRTQQEDSAVYLCASSYNTGTGSYEQYFGPGTRLTVT.

This clonotype has more than one count but fewer than ten. The rearrangement uses TRBV20-1 and TRBJ2-1; either TRBD1 or TRBD2 may fit D (5 bases each). The length of the CDR3 is 14 residues. Germline lookup yields CDR1 DFQATT and CDR2 SNEGSKA (reference sequence). CDR3 loop: CGLNQGDPYNEQFF. The CDR3, as DNA: TGCGGCCTAAACCAGGGAGACCCCTACAATGAGCAGTTCTTC.

By sample fraction, this clonotype is medium-sized (0.01 to 0.1%). The rearrangement joins TRBV12-5 to TRBJ2-3; 8 bases agree with TRBD1. Germline CDR1 and CDR2: LGHNT and FRNRAP. The length of the CDR3 is 16 residues. With 1 base clipped from V and 2 bases from J, the junction kept 5 bases outside the gene matches. The CDR3 DNA follows: TGTGCTAGTGGTTTGGGACAGGGGATCTTCACAGATACGCAGTATTTT. It is translated as CASGLGQGIFTDTQYF.

This clonotype was seen ten or more times. This rearrangement joins TRBV7-6 to TRBJ2-7, with 9 bases that match TRBD1. Trimming took 3 bases from V and 2 from J; bases not matched to a gene: 5. There are 15 residues in the CDR3. CDR1 SGHVS and CDR2 FNYEAQ come from the germline V gene. The DNA of the CDR3 is TGTGCCAGCAGCTTCTCGACAGGGGGGACCTACGAGCAGTACTTC. It codes for CASSFSTGGTYEQYF.